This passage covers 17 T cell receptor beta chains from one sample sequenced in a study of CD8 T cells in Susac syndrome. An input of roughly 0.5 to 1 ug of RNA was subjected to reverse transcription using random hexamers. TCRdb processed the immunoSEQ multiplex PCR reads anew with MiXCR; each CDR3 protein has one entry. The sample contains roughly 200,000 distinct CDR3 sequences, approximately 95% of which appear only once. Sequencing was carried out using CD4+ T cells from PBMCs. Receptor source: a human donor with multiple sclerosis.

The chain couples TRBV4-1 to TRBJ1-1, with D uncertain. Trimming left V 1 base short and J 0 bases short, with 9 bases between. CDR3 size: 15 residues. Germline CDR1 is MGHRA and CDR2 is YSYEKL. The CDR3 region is CASSQAHVVNTEAFF. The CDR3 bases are TGCGCCAGCAGCCAAGCCCATGTGGTGAACACTGAAGCTTTCTTT.

CDR3 in amino acids: CASSQGQSVRNVKAFF. DNA for the CDR3: TGTGCCAGCAGTCAGGGACAGAGCGTGCGGAACGTTAAAGCTTTCTTT. This chain connects TRBV3-1 to TRBJ1-1, with TRBD1 matching over 7 bases. CDR1 is LGHDT, CDR2 YNNKEL, per germline (reference sequence). This CDR3 is built from 16 residues. After removal of 6 bases from V and 9 bases from J, the junction contained 19 bases not matched to a gene.

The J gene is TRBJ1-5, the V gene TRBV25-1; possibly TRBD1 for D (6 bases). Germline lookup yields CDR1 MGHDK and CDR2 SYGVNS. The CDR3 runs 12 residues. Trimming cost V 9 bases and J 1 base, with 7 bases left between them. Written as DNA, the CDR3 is TGTGCCAGTGGACAGAGCAATCAGCCCCAGCATTTT. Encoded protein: CASGQSNQPQHF.

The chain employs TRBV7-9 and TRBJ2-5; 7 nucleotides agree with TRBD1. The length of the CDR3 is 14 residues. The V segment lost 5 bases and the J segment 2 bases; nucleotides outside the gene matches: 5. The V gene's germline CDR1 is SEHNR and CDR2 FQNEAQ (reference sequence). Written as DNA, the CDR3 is TGTGCCAGCAGCCAACAGGGGCCTCAAGAGACCCAGTACTTC. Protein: CASSQQGPQETQYF. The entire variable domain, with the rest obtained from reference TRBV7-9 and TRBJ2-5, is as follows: DTGVSQNPRHKITKRGQNVTFRCDPISEHNRLYWYRQTLGQGPEFLTYFQNEAQLEKSRLLSDRFSAERPKGSFSTLEIQRTEQGDSAMYLCASSQQGPQETQYFGPGTRLLVL.

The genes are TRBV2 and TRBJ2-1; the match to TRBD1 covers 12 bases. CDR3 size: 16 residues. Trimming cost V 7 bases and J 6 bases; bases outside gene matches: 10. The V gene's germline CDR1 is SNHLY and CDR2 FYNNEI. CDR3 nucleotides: TGTGCCAGCACCGAAGGGGGACAGGGGGCCGTCAATGAGCAGTTCTTC. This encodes CASTEGGQGAVNEQFF. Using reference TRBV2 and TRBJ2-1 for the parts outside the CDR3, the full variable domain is EPEVTQTPSHQVTQMGQEVILRCVPISNHLYFYWYRQILGQKVEFLVSFYNNEISEKSEIFDDQFSVERPDGSNFTLKIRSTKLEDSAMYFCASTEGGQGAVNEQFFGPGTRLTVL.

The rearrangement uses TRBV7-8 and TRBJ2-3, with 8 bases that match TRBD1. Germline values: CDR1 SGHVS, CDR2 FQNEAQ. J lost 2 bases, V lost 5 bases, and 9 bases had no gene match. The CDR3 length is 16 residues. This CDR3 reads CASSLGGTGSTDTQYF. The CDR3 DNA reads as TGTGCCAGCAGCCTTGGAGGGACAGGCTCCACAGATACGCAGTATTTT.

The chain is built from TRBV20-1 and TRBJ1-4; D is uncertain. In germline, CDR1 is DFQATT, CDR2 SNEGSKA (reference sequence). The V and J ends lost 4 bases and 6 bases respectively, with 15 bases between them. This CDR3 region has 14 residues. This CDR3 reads CSAKAHPYDEKLFF. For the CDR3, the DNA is TGCAGTGCTAAGGCCCACCCGTACGATGAAAAACTGTTTTTT.

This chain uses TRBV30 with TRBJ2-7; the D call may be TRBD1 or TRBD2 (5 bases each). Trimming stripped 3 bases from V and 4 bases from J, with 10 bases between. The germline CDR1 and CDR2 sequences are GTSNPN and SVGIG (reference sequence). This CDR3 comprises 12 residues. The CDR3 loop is CAWRGDGYEQYF. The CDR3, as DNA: TGTGCCTGGAGGGGGGATGGTTACGAGCAGTACTTC.

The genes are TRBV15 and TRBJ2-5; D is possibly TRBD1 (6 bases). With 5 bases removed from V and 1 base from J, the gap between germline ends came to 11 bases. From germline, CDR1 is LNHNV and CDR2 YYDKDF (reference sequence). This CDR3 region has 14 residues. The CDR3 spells CATSGGGTQETQYF. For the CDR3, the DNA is TGTGCCACCAGCGGGGGCGGTACCCAAGAGACCCAGTACTTC.

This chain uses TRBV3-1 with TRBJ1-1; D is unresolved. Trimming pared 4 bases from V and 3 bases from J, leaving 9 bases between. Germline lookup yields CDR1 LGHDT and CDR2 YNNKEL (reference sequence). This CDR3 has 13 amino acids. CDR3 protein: CASSLQEDTEAFF. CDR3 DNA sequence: TGTGCCAGCAGCCTGCAGGAGGACACTGAAGCTTTCTTT.

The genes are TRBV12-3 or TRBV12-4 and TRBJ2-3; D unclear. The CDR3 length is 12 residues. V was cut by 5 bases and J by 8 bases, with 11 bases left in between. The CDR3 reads CASSPPMGTQYF. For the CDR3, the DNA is TGTGCCAGCAGTCCCCCGATGGGTACGCAGTATTTT.

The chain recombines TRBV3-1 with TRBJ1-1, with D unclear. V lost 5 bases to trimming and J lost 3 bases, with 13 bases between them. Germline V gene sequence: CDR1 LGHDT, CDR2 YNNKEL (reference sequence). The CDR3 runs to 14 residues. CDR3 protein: CASSINIGDTEAFF. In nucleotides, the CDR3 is TGTGCCAGCAGCATAAACATTGGTGACACTGAAGCTTTCTTT.

In DNA form, the CDR3 reads TGTGCCAGCAGCTGGGGAAGGACATCGGGGACCCAGTACTTC. Translation: CASSWGRTSGTQYF. This chain links TRBV5-4 with TRBJ2-5; tentative D call: TRBD1 (5 bases). Trimming removed 3 bases at V and 7 bases at J, with 16 bases between. The length of the CDR3 is 14 residues. The germline V gene encodes CDR1 SGHNT and CDR2 YYREEE (reference sequence).

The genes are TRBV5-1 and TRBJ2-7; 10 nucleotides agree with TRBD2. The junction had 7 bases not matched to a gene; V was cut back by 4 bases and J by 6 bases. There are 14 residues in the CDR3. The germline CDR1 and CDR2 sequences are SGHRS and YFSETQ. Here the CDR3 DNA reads TGCGCCAGCAGCGGTGGGACTAGCGAGCGCGAGCAGTACTTC. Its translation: CASSGGTSEREQYF.

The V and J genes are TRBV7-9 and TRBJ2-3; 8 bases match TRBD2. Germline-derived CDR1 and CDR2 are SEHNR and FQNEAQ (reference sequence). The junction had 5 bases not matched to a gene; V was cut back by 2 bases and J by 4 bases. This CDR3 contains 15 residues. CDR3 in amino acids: CASSLSGGAADTQYF. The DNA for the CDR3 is TGTGCCAGCAGCTTATCGGGGGGGGCCGCAGATACGCAGTATTTT.

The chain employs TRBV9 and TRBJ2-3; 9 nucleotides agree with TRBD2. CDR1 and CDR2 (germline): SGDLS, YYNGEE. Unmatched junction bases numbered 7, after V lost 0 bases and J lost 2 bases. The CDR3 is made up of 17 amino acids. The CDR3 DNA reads TGTGCCAGCAGCGTAGCTAGCGGGGTAAATCCCACAGATACGCAGTATTTT. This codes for CASSVASGVNPTDTQYF.

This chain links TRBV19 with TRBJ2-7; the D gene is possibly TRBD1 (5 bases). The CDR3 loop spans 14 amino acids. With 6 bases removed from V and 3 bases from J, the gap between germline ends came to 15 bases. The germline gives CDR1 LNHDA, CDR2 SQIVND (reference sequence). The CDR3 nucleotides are TGTGCCAGTAGCTTGGCAGGGATCGACTACGAGCAGTACTTC. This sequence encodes CASSLAGIDYEQYF.